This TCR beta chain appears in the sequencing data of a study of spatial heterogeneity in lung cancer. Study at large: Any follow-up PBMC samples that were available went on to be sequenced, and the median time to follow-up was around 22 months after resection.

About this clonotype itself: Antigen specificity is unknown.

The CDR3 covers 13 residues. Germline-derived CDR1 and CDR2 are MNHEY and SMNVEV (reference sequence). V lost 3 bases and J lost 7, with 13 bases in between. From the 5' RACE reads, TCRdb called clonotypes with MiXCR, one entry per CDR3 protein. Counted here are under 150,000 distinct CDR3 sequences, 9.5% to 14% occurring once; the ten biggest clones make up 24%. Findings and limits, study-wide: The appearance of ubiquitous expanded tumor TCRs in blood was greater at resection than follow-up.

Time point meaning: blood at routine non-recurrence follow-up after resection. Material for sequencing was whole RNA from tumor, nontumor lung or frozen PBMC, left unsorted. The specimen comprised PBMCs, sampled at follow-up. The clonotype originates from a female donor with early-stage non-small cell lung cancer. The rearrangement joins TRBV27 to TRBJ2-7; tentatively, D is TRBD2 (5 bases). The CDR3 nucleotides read TGTGCCAGCAGTTTGCAGAGCGGCTTGGAGCAGTACTTC. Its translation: CASSLQSGLEQYF.